This T cell receptor (beta chain) emerged from a study of early T cells in non-severe SARS-CoV-2 infection. Across the whole study: Chains from this unsorted whole-blood bulk RNA could not be paired. Study-level results: A preference for anti-spike CD8 responses marked VDJdb matching, which missed private and CD4 specificities.

V shed 0 bases and J shed 5 bases, with 17 bases lying between them. Germline V gives CDR1 DFQATT, CDR2 SNEGSKA (reference sequence). The CDR3 has 16 amino acids. The protocol attached unique molecular identifiers to individual cDNA molecules. TCRdb reanalysed the 5' RACE reads using MiXCR and keeps one entry per CDR3 protein. The sample consists of around 66,000 distinct CDR3 sequences, under 15% of them appearing once. This clonotype was seen ten or more times. Its antigen is unidentified. The sequenced sample was whole blood. The V and J genes are TRBV20-1 and TRBJ1-5; weak D call: TRBD1 (5 bases). This receptor was identified in an adult who was a healthcare worker with PCR-confirmed SARS-CoV-2 infection or an uninfected control (not recorded which). The CDR3 bases are TGCAGTGCTAGAGATCCCTCCAGGGTCGGAGATCAGCCCCAGCATTTT. It yields the protein CSARDPSRVGDQPQHF.